The 17 T cell receptor beta chains presented below share a single source sample, sequenced in a study of shared clonotypes between healthy human individuals. Libraries were prepared by immunoSEQ multiplex PCR; TCRdb keeps only in-frame clonotypes and omits some of them. The top ten clones hold about 0.06% of a sample with over 400,000 clones, approximately 95% of them seen once. The sequenced material came from naive CD4+ T cells sorted from blood. Specified subset: CD45RA+ positively selected. Source of these receptors: a young woman in good health.

The V call is TRBV19, the J call TRBJ2-1, with D tentatively TRBD1 (5 bases). CDR1 LNHDA and CDR2 SQIVND come from the germline V gene (reference sequence). The CDR3 runs 16 residues. Trimming removed 2 bases at V and 1 base at J, with 12 bases between. The CDR3 DNA reads as TGTGCCAGTAGTATATCAGGGAAAACGTCCTACAATGAGCAGTTCTTC. This gives the protein CASSISGKTSYNEQFF. Full variable domain (outside the CDR3, taken from reference TRBV19 and TRBJ2-1): DGGITQSPKYLFRKEGQNVTLSCEQNLNHDAMYWYRQDPGQGLRLIYYSQIVNDFQKGDIAEGYSVSREKKESFPLTVTSAQKNPTAFYLCASSISGKTSYNEQFFGPGTRLTVL.

The rearrangement uses TRBV27 and TRBJ2-5, with D possibly being TRBD2 (7 bases). The CDR3 runs to 15 residues. CDR1 is MNHEY, CDR2 SMNVEV, per germline (reference sequence). V lost 8 bases, J lost 3 bases, and 19 bases lay in between. The CDR3: CASRVYGGAEETQYF. For the CDR3, the DNA is TGTGCCAGCCGAGTCTATGGGGGGGCCGAAGAGACCCAGTACTTC.

The chain uses TRBV2 and TRBJ2-1; 8 bases are shared with TRBD2. The V gene's germline CDR1 is SNHLY and CDR2 FYNNEI. V lost 3 bases, J lost 2 bases, and 21 bases stayed unmatched. The CDR3 totals 21 residues. CDR3 sequence: CASSDPTGWGLAGLTYNEQFF. CDR3 in DNA: TGTGCCAGCAGTGACCCGACAGGTTGGGGGCTAGCGGGCCTTACCTACAATGAGCAGTTCTTC. The variable domain in full, with the rest retrieved from reference TRBV2 and TRBJ2-1, is EPEVTQTPSHQVTQMGQEVILRCVPISNHLYFYWYRQILGQKVEFLVSFYNNEISEKSEIFDDQFSVERPDGSNFTLKIRSTKLEDSAMYFCASSDPTGWGLAGLTYNEQFFGPGTRLTVL.

The rearrangement uses TRBV5-4 and TRBJ2-1, with 9 bases lining up with TRBD2. CDR1 and CDR2 from the germline V gene are SGHNT and YYREEE (reference sequence). The CDR3 consists of 19 residues. Trimming removed 2 bases from V and 0 bases from J; junction bases left unmatched: 12. CDR3 in DNA: TGTGCCAGCAGCTTTGCGGGAGGGAGTTTCCCGAGCTCCTACAATGAGCAGTTCTTC. Translation: CASSFAGGSFPSSYNEQFF.

This clone appeared a single time. V usage is TRBV10-3 and J usage is TRBJ2-2; D remains ambiguous. V lost 3 bases to trimming and J lost 6 bases, with 8 bases between them. Per the germline V gene, CDR1 is ENHRY and CDR2 is SYGVKD. CDR3 length: 13 amino acids. As DNA, the CDR3 is TGTGCCATCAGTGAATCCTGGGCCGGGGAGCTGTTTTTT. Translating it yields CAISESWAGELFF.

This sequence joins TRBV18 and TRBJ1-5, with D tentatively TRBD1 (5 bases). Trimming cost V 3 bases and J 1 base, with 19 bases left between them. Germline lookup yields CDR1 KGHSH and CDR2 LQKENI. CDR3 length: 18 residues. The CDR3: CASSPQGTEGGSNQPQHF. DNA for the CDR3: TGTGCCAGCTCACCGCAAGGGACTGAGGGTGGGAGCAATCAGCCCCAGCATTTT.

The chain employs TRBV2 and TRBJ2-5; D not certain. The J call is uncertain, as TRBJ2-7 better fits the DNA end. The CDR3 is 12 amino acids. Germline lookup yields CDR1 SNHLY and CDR2 FYNNEI. The CDR3 protein is CASSDSSYEQYF. The CDR3 coding sequence is TGTGCCAGCAGTGACAGCTCCTACGAGCAGTACTTC.

V and J are TRBV2 and TRBJ1-1; TRBD1 is a possible D gene (5 bases). V was shortened by 4 bases and J by 7 bases, with 10 bases between the two germline ends. CDR3 length equals 12 residues. Germline CDR1 reads SNHLY; CDR2 reads FYNNEI. The CDR3 sequence: CASSGGRGEAFF. CDR3 nucleotides: TGTGCCAGCAGTGGGGGAAGGGGTGAAGCTTTCTTT.

The CDR3 nucleotides are TGTGCCAGCTCACCGAGGGGGGACTCTGGAAACACCATATATTTT. This gives the protein CASSPRGDSGNTIYF. J is TRBJ1-3 and V is TRBV18; a weak D match, TRBD1 (6 bases). Trimming removed 3 bases at V and 0 bases at J, with 9 bases between. CDR1 and CDR2 from the germline V gene are KGHSH and LQKENI. The CDR3 runs 15 residues. The full variable domain, in which reference TRBV18 and TRBJ1-3 provide the parts outside the CDR3, is NAGVMQNPRHLVRRRGQEARLRCSPMKGHSHVYWYRQLPEEGLKFMVYLQKENIIDESGMPKERFSAEFPKEGPSILRIQQVVRGDSAAYFCASSPRGDSGNTIYFGEGSWLTVV.

This clone turned up a few times. Here the CDR3 DNA reads TGTGCCAGCAGTTTTAATCAGCCCCAGCATTTT. Amino acid sequence: CASSFNQPQHF. This chain connects TRBV28 to TRBJ1-5; D is unclear. V dropped 3 bases and J dropped 4 bases, with 1 base sitting between them. The germline V gene has CDR1 MDHEN and CDR2 SYDVKM. The CDR3 totals 11 residues.

The rearrangement uses TRBV28 and TRBJ2-7; D is ambiguous. Per the germline V gene, CDR1 is MDHEN and CDR2 is SYDVKM. The CDR3 runs 15 residues. V was clipped by 7 bases and J by 4 bases, with 20 bases between them. The DNA of the CDR3 is TGTGCCAGCACCCTCGATCGACCCTCCAATTACGAGCAGTACTTC. As protein: CASTLDRPSNYEQYF.

The chain employs TRBV6-5 and TRBJ1-2; D is uncertain. Trimming took 0 bases from V and 4 from J, leaving 12 bases between them. CDR3 size: 15 residues. CDR1 and CDR2 from the germline V gene are MNHEY and SVGAGI. CDR3 in amino acids: CASSYSRGEAYGYTF. The CDR3 nucleotides read TGTGCCAGCAGTTACTCGCGTGGAGAGGCCTATGGCTACACCTTC.

The J gene is TRBJ2-3, the V gene TRBV6-1; tentative D call: TRBD1 (5 bases). Trimming removed 4 bases from V and 2 bases from J, with 7 bases in between. CDR1 MNHNS and CDR2 SASEGT come from the germline V gene. This CDR3 has 13 residues. The DNA of the CDR3 is TGTGCCAGCAGTGGACAGAACACAGATACGCAGTATTTT. Protein sequence: CASSGQNTDTQYF.

The chain is built from TRBV28 and TRBJ1-2; maybe TRBD1 (5 bases). The germline V gene has CDR1 MDHEN and CDR2 SYDVKM. This CDR3 is built from 13 residues. The V end was cut by 4 bases, the J end by 5 bases, with 11 bases between. CDR3 region: CASSSAGRYGYTF. In DNA, the CDR3 is TGTGCCAGCAGTTCGGCAGGGCGGTATGGCTACACCTTC.

The chain combines TRBV6-5 with TRBJ2-1; TRBD1 might be the D (5 bases). The CDR3 is made up of 15 amino acids. Germline assignment: CDR1 MNHEY and CDR2 SVGAGI. V was clipped by 7 bases and J by 4 bases, with 17 bases between them. This chain's CDR3 is CASKGPRTKYNEQFF. The DNA for the CDR3 is TGTGCCAGCAAGGGGCCCCGGACAAAATACAATGAGCAGTTCTTC.

The chain employs TRBV18 and TRBJ2-1; D may be TRBD1 (5 bases). The germline CDR1 and CDR2 sequences are KGHSH and LQKENI. V was cut by 6 bases and J by 5 bases, with 11 bases left in between. The CDR3 has 13 residues. CDR3: CASSEQGDNEQFF. As DNA, the CDR3 is TGTGCCAGCTCTGAGCAGGGCGACAATGAGCAGTTCTTC.

The chain links TRBV20-1 to TRBJ2-1, with 7 bases that match TRBD2. The ends lost 7 bases at V and 9 bases at J; junction bases unmatched: 6. The CDR3 totals 11 residues. CDR1 and CDR2 (germline): DFQATT, SNEGSKA (reference sequence). The CDR3 loop reads CSVPGLSEQFF. CDR3 nucleotides: TGCAGTGTTCCGGGACTAAGTGAGCAGTTCTTC.